A selection of T cell receptor beta chains follows, all from one sample in a study of regulatory T cells in long-lasting Graves disease. A single record per CDR3 protein comes from TCRdb applying MiXCR to the multiplex PCR reads. Of under 300,000 distinct CDR3 sequences in the sample, about 17% were seen once. Here the sequenced sample was peripheral blood mononuclear cells (PBMCs), taken at new diagnosis, from a patient treated with antithyroid drugs. The receptors originated from a female donor with Graves disease. Each CDR3 is given with its conserved first and last residue. The order of the fields is CDR3 length, clone size, V gene, D gene, J gene, CDR3 DNA, CDR3 protein. D genes are given only for firm matches. The size entry is marked missing in some rows and otherwise reads once, few, many or a size class.

14	many	TRBV14	TRBD2	TRBJ2-3	TGTGCCAGCAGCCGAGCAGGACTAGCTGGCTCGCAGTATTTT	CASSRAGLAGSQYF
13	many	TRBV20-1	TRBD1	TRBJ1-2	TGCAGTGCTACCACAGGGGAGGACTATGGCTACACCTTC	CSATTGEDYGYTF
15	many	TRBV6-2/TRBV6-3	.	TRBJ1-1	TGTGCCAGCAGTGAAGGATCGGAAATCTTCATCGGAGCTTTCTTT	CASSEGSEIFIGAFF
16	few	TRBV20-1	.	TRBJ1-3	TGCAGTGCTAGAGATCCCGGGCGCTTTTCTGGAAACACCATATATTTT	CSARDPGRFSGNTIYF
14	many	TRBV7-3	TRBD2	TRBJ2-3	TGTGCCAGCAGCTTACGCGGCGGGGGAGATACGCAGTATTTT	CASSLRGGGDTQYF
16	many	TRBV6-5	.	TRBJ1-2	TGTGCCAGCAGTTACTCCGGCCAGGGGTGGCTCTATGGCTACACCTTC	CASSYSGQGWLYGYTF
15	.	TRBV6-1	.	TRBJ1-2	TGTGCCAGCAGTGGGAAGACAGCTACTAACTATGGCTACACCTTC	CASSGKTATNYGYTF
13	.	TRBV7-2	.	TRBJ2-1	TGTGCCAGCAGCGCCGGGACTTACAATGAGCAGTTCTTC	CASSAGTYNEQFF
13	many	TRBV12-3/TRBV12-4	.	TRBJ2-2	TGTGCCAGCAGCCGCAGGGTACCCGGGGAGCTGTTTTTT	CASSRRVPGELFF
14	.	TRBV20-1	TRBD1	TRBJ1-3	TGCAGTGCCCATGTCAGGGGGCAAGGAAACACCATATATTTT	CSAHVRGQGNTIYF
15	few	TRBV3-1	TRBD2	TRBJ2-5	TGTGCCACCCTCTTAGCGGGGGGGGTCCAAGAGACCCAGTACTTC	CATLLAGGVQETQYF
15	.	TRBV10-3	TRBD1	TRBJ1-1	TGTGCCATCAGGGGACAGGGGGTTGTGGCCACTGAAGCTTTCTTT	CAIRGQGVVATEAFF
19	many	TRBV29-1	TRBD2	TRBJ2-5	TGCAGCGTTGAAGATTATTTAGCGGGAGGGCCGCAGAAAGGAGAGACCCAGTACTTC	CSVEDYLAGGPQKGETQYF
13	.	TRBV6-9	.	TRBJ2-1	TGTGCCAGCAGTTCCCTAAGCGGGCATGAGCAGTTCTTC	CASSSLSGHEQFF
13	few	TRBV7-8	TRBD1	TRBJ2-7	TGTGCCAGCAGCCAGCGGACAGGGATCGAGCAGTACTTC	CASSQRTGIEQYF
12	many	TRBV4-1	.	TRBJ2-1	TGCGCCAGCAGCAAAATAGTCAATGAGCAGTTCTTC	CASSKIVNEQFF
11	many	TRBV28	.	TRBJ1-2	TGTGCCACCCTCGGGGGGAAGGGCTACACCTTC	CATLGGKGYTF
13	many	TRBV20-1	.	TRBJ2-2	TGCAGTTTTTCTGGGGACGGGTCCGGGGAGCTGTTTTTT	CSFSGDGSGELFF
15	many	TRBV7-3	TRBD2	TRBJ2-2	TGTGCCAGTCGGGCGGCTAGCGGCCACACCGGGGAGCTGTTTTTT	CASRAASGHTGELFF
17	.	TRBV9	TRBD2	TRBJ2-7	TGTGCCAGCAGCGTAGAGGGGACTAGCGGGAGGACCTACGAGCAGTACTTC	CASSVEGTSGRTYEQYF
12	many	TRBV29-1	TRBD2	TRBJ2-7	TGCAGCGTTGAAGACGGGACTAGACCACAGTACTTC	CSVEDGTRPQYF
14	many	TRBV7-2	.	TRBJ2-5	TGTGCCAGCAGCCGGGCCCTGGGCGTGGAGACCCAGTACTTC	CASSRALGVETQYF
13	.	TRBV6-2/TRBV6-3	TRBD1	TRBJ2-7	TGTGCCAGCAGACAGGGGGCTGGCTACGAGCAGTACTTC	CASRQGAGYEQYF
16	many	TRBV6-1	TRBD1	TRBJ1-5	TGTGCCAGCAGCCGACAGGGCGGGGTCGGCAATCAGCCCCAGCATTTT	CASSRQGGVGNQPQHF
13	many	TRBV6-1	.	TRBJ2-3	TGTGCCAGCAGTGAATCGCCGGGACATACGCAGTATTTT	CASSESPGHTQYF
14	many	TRBV10-3	TRBD1	TRBJ1-5	TGTGCCATCAGCCGACAGGGGGAAAATCAGCCCCAGCATTTT	CAISRQGENQPQHF